Listed below are T cell receptor beta chains from one sample, sequenced in a study of tumor-infiltrating lymphocytes in primary liver carcinoma. TCRdb re-called the multiplex PCR reads through MiXCR, storing one row per CDR3 protein. This table holds tens of thousands of distinct CDR3 sequences, over 65% found once. Sequencing input: liver tumor tissue from sampling region 2. The receptors here all came from a man aged 40-49 years with primary liver carcinoma and hepatitis B virus infection. CDR3s include the opening cysteine and the closing phenylalanine or tryptophan. D genes are given only for firm matches. Size is omitted from some rows. Given values are once, few, many or a class for expanded clones.

>-|TRBD2|TRBV5-1|TRBJ2-5
CASNPLAGGSQETQYF
TGCGCCAGCAACCCCCTAGCGGGAGGATCACAAGAGACCCAATACTTC
>many|TRBD2|TRBV12-3/TRBV12-4|TRBJ2-3
CASSFPREGPDTQYF
TGTGCCAGCAGTTTTCCGCGGGAGGGCCCGGATACGCAGTATTTT
>many|-|TRBV7-9|TRBJ2-5
CASSLADVTQYF
TGTGCCAGCAGCTTAGCCGACGTGACCCAGTACTTC
>-|-|TRBV6-1|TRBJ1-4
CASSAQGITNDRLFF
TGTGCCAGCAGTGCCCAGGGAATAACTAATGACAGACTGTTTTTT
>medium-sized|-|TRBV11-2|TRBJ2-1
CASSPRGRSEQFF
TGTGCCAGCAGCCCAAGGGGCCGGTCCGAGCAGTTCTTC
>-|-|TRBV6-6|TRBJ1-4
CAISLGSHNEKLFF
TGTGCCATCAGTCTGGGGAGCCACAATGAAAAACTGTTTTTT
>-|-|TRBV25-1|TRBJ2-1
CASSKGFEAHELFF
TGTGCTAGCAGTAAGGGGTTTGAGGCACATGAGCTGTTCTTC
>-|TRBD2|TRBV12-3/TRBV12-4|TRBJ2-3
CASSSLSGSATDMEYF
TGTGCCAGCAGTTCCCTAAGCGGGAGCGCTACAGATATGGAGTATTTT
>-|-|TRBV11-2|TRBJ2-7
CGSTLSELASQYF
TGTGGCAGCACCTTAAGTGAGCTAGCGTCACAGTACTTC
>many|-|TRBV2|TRBJ2-7
CATTDTATYEQYF
TGTGCCACGACCGACACCGCAACCTACGAGCAGTACTTC
>-|-|TRBV2|TRBJ2-6
CASSDISGAKVLTF
TGTGCCAGCAGTGACATCTCTGGGGCCAAGGTCCTGACTTTT
>-|-|TRBV20-1|TRBJ2-2
CSVREKGAGEPFF
TGCAGTGTCCGGGAGAAAGGAGCCGGGGAGCCGTTTTTT
>-|-|TRBV6-2/TRBV6-3|TRBJ2-5
CASTGKGPQETQYF
TGTGCCAGCACCGGAAAGGGACCCCAAGAGACCCAGTACTTC
>-|TRBD2|TRBV11-2|TRBJ2-5
CASSLGRTSQVTQYF
TGTGCCAGCAGCTTAGGACGGACTAGCCAAGTGACCCAGTACTTC
>-|-|TRBV6-5|TRBJ2-7
CASSRASSYKQYF
TGTGCCAGCAGCCGCGCGAGCAGCTACAAGCAGTACTTC
>-|-|TRBV29-1|TRBJ2-1
CNVGLSRKEQFF
TGCAACGTTGGGTTGAGCCGAAAAGAGCAGTTCTTC
>many|-|TRBV24-1|TRBJ2-7
CATSQGSYEQYF
TGTGCCACCAGTCAGGGATCCTACGAGCAGTACTTC
>-|TRBD2|TRBV10-3|TRBJ2-2
CAISGTSGNAGKLFF
TGTGCCATCAGCGGGACTAGCGGGAACGCCGGGAAGCTGTTTTTT
>-|TRBD1|TRBV5-6|TRBJ1-2
CASSIQGARGFDYTF
TGTGCCAGCAGCATTCAGGGGGCGCGGGGGTTTGACTACACCTTC
>-|-|TRBV6-5|TRBJ2-7
CASSYWRDGNYEWYF
TGTGCCAGCAGTTACTGGCGGGACGGTAACTACGAGTGGTACTTC
>few|TRBD2|TRBV7-2|TRBJ2-1
CASGASGRREQFF
TGTGCCAGCGGAGCCAGCGGGAGAAGAGAGCAGTTCTTC
>once|-|TRBV6-1|TRBJ2-2
CASSTYRVRDTGELFF
TGTGCCAGCAGTACCTACAGGGTGAGGGACACAGGGGAGCTGTTTTTT
>-|TRBD1|TRBV5-1|TRBJ2-7
CASGWTGDTYEQYF
TGCGCCAGCGGTTGGACAGGTGACACCTACGAGCAGTACTTC
>-|-|TRBV29-1|TRBJ2-1
CSVEWDKIRSYNKRFF
TGCAGCGTTGAATGGGACAAGATTAGATCTTACAATAAGCGGTTCTTC
>many|-|TRBV28|TRBJ2-5
CASSFRAETQYF
TGTGCCAGCAGTTTTAGAGCGGAGACCCAGTACTTC
>-|-|TRBV11-2|TRBJ2-7
CASSLAGMRVEQYF
TGTGCCAGCAGCTTGGCGGGTATGAGGGTCGAGCAGTACTTC
>-|-|TRBV6-5|TRBJ1-4
CASSITGAGNEKLFF
TGTGCCAGCAGCATCACGGGGGCGGGGAATGAAAAACTGTTTTTT
>once|-|TRBV6-1|TRBJ2-1
CASSEQGRNEQLF
TGTGCCAGCAGTGAACAAGGTCGCAATGAGCAGTTGTTC
>-|-|TRBV29-1|TRBJ2-5
CSADEITGESQYF
TGCAGCGCTGACGAGATAACCGGAGAGTCCCAGTACTTC
>-|-|TRBV29-1|TRBJ2-1
CSVDSLGESYNGQFF
TGTAGCGTTGATAGTCTGGGGGAGTCCTACAATGGGCAGTTCTTC
>-|-|TRBV15|TRBJ2-7
CATRRDYDVSYEQYF
TGTGCCACCCGCAGAGATTACGACGTATCCTACGAGCAGTACTTC
>-|-|TRBV11-3|TRBJ2-3
CACGWGEADTQYF
TGTGCCTGCGGTTGGGGTGAGGCAGATACGCAGTATTTT
>many|-|TRBV4-1|TRBJ2-3
CASSLKRGGRTDTQYF
TGCGCCAGCAGCCTAAAGAGGGGAGGCCGGACGGATACGCAGTATTTT
>few|-|TRBV7-3|TRBJ1-5
CASSQNRVDQPQHF
TGTGCCAGCAGCCAGAATCGGGTAGATCAGCCCCAGCATTTT
>-|TRBD1|TRBV24-1|TRBJ2-5
CATSDDREETLYF
TGTGCCACCAGTGACGACAGGGAAGAGACCCTGTACTTC
>many|-|TRBV25-1|TRBJ1-6
CASSEQPNSPLHF
TGTGCCAGCAGTGAACAGCCGAATTCACCCCTCCACTTT
>-|-|TRBV29-1|TRBJ2-5
CSVGGLKGNETQYF
TGCAGCGTTGGGGGACTTAAAGGGAATGAGACCCAGTACTTC
>many|-|TRBV12-3/TRBV12-4|TRBJ1-1
CASSRGHRGEAFF
TGTGCCAGCAGCCGGGGCCACAGAGGTGAAGCTTTCTTT
>-|-|TRBV6-5|TRBJ1-1
CASSPRPTGMSTEAFF
TGTGCCAGCAGTCCACGACCTACAGGGATGAGCACTGAAGCTTTCTTT
>once|-|TRBV11-2|TRBJ2-7
CASSLERRNGQYF
TGTGCCAGCAGCTTAGAAAGGCGCAACGGGCAGTACTTC